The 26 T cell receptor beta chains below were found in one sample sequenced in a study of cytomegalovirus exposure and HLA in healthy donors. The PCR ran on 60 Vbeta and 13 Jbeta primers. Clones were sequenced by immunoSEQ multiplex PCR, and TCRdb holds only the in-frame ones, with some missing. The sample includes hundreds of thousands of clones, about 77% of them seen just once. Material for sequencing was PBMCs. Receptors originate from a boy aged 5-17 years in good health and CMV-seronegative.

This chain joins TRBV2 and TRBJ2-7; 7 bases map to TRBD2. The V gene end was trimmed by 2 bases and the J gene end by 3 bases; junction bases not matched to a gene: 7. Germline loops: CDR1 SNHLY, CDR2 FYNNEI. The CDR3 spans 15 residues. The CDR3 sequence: CASSEIVSGDYEQYF. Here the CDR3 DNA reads TGTGCCAGCAGTGAAATAGTAAGCGGGGACTACGAGCAGTACTTC.

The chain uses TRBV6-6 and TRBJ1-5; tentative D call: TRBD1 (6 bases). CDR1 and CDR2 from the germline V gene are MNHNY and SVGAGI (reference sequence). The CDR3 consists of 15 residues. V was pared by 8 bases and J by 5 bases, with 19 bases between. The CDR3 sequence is CASLNPAGVDQPQHF. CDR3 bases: TGTGCCAGCCTTAACCCGGCAGGGGTGGATCAGCCCCAGCATTTT.

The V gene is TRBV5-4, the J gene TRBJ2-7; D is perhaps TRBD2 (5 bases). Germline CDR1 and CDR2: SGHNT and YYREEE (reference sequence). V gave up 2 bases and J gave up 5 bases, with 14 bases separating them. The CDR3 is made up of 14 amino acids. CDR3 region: CASSFVEGLNEQYF. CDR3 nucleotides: TGTGCCAGCAGCTTCGTCGAGGGCCTAAACGAGCAGTACTTC.

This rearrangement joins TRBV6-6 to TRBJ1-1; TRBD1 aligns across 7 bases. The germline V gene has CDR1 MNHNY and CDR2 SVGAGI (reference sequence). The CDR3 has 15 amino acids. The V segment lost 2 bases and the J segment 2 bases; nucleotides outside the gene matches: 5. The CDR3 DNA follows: TGTGCCAGCAGTTACGAAGGGGGCAGAAACACTGAAGCTTTCTTT. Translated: CASSYEGGRNTEAFF.

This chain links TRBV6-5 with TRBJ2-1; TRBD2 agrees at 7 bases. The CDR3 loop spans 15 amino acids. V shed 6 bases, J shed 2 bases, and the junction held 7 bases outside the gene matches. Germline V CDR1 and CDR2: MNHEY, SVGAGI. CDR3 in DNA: TGTGCCAGCAGATTAAGCGGGGCCCCCTACAATGAGCAGTTCTTC. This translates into CASRLSGAPYNEQFF.

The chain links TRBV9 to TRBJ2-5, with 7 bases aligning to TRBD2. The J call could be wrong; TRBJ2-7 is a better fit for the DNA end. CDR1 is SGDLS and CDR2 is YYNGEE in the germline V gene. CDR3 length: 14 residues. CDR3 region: CASSTDLGEGEQYF. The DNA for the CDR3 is TGTGCCAGCAGCACAGACCTCGGGGAGGGCGAGCAGTACTTC.

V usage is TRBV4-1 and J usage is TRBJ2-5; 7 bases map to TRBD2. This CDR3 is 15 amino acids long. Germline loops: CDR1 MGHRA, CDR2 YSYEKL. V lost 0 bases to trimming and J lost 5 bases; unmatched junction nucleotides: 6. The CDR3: CASSQDGGRVETQYF. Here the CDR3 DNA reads TGCGCCAGCAGCCAAGATGGCGGGAGAGTTGAGACCCAGTACTTC.

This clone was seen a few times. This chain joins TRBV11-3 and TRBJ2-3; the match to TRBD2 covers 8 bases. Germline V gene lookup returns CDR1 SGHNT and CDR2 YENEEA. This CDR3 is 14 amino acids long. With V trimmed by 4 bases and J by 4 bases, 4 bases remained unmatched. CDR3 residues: CASSSREGSDTQYF. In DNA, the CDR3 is TGTGCCAGCAGCTCCCGGGAGGGTTCAGATACGCAGTATTTT.

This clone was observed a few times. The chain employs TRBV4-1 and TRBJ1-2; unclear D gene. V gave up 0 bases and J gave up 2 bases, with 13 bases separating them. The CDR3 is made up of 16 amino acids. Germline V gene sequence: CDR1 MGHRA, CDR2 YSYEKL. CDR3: CASSQEGASWNYGYTF. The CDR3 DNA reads TGCGCCAGCAGCCAAGAAGGAGCCTCATGGAACTATGGCTACACCTTC.

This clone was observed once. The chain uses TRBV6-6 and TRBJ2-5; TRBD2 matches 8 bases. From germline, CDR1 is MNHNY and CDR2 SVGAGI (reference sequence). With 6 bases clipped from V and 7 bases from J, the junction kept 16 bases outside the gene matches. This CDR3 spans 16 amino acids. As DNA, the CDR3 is TGTGCCAGCAGGGCAGCAGGACTAGCCCGAGGAGGGACCCAGTACTTC. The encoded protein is CASRAAGLARGGTQYF.

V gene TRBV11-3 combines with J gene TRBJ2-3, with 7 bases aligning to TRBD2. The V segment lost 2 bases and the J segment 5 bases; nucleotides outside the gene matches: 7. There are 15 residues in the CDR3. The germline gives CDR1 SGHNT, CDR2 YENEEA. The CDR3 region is CASSLNRGVRDTQYF. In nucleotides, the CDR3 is TGTGCCAGCAGCTTAAACCGGGGGGTGAGAGATACGCAGTATTTT.

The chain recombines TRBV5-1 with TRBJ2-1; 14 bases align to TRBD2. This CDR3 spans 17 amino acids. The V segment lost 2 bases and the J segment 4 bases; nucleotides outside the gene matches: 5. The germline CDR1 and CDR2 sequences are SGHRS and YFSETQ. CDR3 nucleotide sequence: TGCGCCAGCAGCTTAGGGACTAGCGGGGGAGCTTACAATGAGCAGTTCTTC. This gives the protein CASSLGTSGGAYNEQFF.

DNA for the CDR3: TGTGCCTGGGCCGGACAGGGGAATCAGCCCCAGCATTTT. Its translation is CAWAGQGNQPQHF. The V call is TRBV30, the J call TRBJ1-5; 9 bases are a match to TRBD1. CDR3 length: 13 amino acids. CDR1 and CDR2 from the germline V gene are GTSNPN and SVGIG (reference sequence). Trimming took 5 bases from V and 4 from J; bases not matched to a gene: 3.

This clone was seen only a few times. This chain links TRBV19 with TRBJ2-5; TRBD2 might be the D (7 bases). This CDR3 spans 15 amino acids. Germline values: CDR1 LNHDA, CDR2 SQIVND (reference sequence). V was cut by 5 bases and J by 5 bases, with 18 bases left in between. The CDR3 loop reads CASSQPWEGVETQYF. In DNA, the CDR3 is TGTGCCAGTAGTCAACCCTGGGAGGGGGTGGAGACCCAGTACTTC.

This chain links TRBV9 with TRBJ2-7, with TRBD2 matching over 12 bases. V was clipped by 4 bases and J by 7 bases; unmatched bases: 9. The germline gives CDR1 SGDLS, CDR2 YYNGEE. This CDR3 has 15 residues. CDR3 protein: CASSKSSGGASEQYF. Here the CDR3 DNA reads TGTGCCAGCAGCAAATCTAGCGGGGGGGCGAGTGAGCAGTACTTC. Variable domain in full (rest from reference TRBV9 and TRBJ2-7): DSGVTQTPKHLITATGQRVTLRCSPRSGDLSVYWYQQSLDQGLQFLIQYYNGEERAKGNILERFSAQQFPDLHSELNLSSLELGDSALYFCASSKSSGGASEQYFGPGTRLTVT.

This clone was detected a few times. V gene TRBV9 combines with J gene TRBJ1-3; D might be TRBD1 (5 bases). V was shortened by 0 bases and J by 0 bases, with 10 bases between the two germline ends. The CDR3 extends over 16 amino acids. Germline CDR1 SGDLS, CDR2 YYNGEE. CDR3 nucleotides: TGTGCCAGCAGCGTAGGCCCGGGGGGCTCTGGAAACACCATATATTTT. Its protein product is CASSVGPGGSGNTIYF. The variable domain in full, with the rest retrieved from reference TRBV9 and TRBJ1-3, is DSGVTQTPKHLITATGQRVTLRCSPRSGDLSVYWYQQSLDQGLQFLIQYYNGEERAKGNILERFSAQQFPDLHSELNLSSLELGDSALYFCASSVGPGGSGNTIYFGEGSWLTVV.

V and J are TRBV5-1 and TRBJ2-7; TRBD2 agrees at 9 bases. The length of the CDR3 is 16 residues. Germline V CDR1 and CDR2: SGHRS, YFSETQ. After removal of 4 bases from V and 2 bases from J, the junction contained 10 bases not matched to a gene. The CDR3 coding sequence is TGCGCCAGCAGCCCCTCCTTAGCGGGAGCGACCTACGAGCAGTACTTC. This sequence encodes CASSPSLAGATYEQYF.

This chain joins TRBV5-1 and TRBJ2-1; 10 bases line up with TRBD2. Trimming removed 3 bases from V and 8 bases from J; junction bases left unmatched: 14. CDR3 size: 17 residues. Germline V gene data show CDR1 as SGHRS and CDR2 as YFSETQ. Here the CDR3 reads CASSWHRSSGGFDEQFF. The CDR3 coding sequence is TGCGCCAGCAGCTGGCACCGATCTAGCGGGGGCTTCGATGAGCAGTTCTTC.

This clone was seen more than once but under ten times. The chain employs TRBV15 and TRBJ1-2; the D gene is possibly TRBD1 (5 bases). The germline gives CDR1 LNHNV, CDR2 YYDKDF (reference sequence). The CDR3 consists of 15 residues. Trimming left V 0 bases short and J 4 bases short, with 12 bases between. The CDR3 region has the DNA TGTGCCACCAGCAGAGACCAGGGATCGGGCTATGGCTACACCTTC. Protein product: CATSRDQGSGYGYTF.

The CDR3 loop is CASSSRGGTNYGYTF. In nucleotides, the CDR3 is TGTGCCAGTAGTAGCCGTGGCGGGACTAACTATGGCTACACCTTC. The chain links TRBV19 to TRBJ1-2; no firm D call. V lost 4 bases, J lost 0 bases, and 12 bases lay in between. From germline, CDR1 is LNHDA and CDR2 SQIVND (reference sequence). This CDR3 is 15 amino acids long.

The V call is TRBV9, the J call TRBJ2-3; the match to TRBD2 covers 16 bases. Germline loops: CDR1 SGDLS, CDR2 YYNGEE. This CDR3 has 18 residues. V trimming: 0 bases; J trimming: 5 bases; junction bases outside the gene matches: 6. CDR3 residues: CASSVGGLAGGRGDTQYF. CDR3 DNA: TGTGCCAGCAGCGTAGGGGGACTAGCGGGGGGGCGTGGAGATACGCAGTATTTT.

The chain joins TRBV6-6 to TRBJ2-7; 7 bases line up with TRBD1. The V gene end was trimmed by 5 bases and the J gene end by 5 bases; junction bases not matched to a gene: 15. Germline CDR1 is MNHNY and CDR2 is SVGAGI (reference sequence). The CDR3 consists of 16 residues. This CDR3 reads CASSKLQGGAVNEQYF. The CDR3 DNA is TGTGCCAGCAGTAAACTACAAGGGGGCGCGGTCAACGAGCAGTACTTC.

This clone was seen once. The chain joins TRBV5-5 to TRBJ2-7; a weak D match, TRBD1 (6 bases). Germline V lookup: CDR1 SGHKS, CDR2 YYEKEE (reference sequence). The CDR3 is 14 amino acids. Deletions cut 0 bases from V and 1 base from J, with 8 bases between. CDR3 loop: CASSLAGVSYEQYF. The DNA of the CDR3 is TGTGCCAGCAGCTTGGCAGGGGTGTCCTACGAGCAGTACTTC.

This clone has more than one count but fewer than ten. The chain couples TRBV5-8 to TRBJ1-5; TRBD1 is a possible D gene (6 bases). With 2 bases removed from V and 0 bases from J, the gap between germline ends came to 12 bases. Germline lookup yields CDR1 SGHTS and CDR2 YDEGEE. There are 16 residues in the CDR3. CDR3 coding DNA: TGTGCCAGCAGCTTAGATACAGGGTATAGCAATCAGCCCCAGCATTTT. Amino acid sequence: CASSLDTGYSNQPQHF.

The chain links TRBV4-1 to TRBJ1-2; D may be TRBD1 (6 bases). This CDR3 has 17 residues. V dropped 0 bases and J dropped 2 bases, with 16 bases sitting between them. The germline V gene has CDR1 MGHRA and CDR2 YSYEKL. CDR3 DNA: TGCGCCAGCAGCCAAGATGGGGGCGGCAGGTCGAACTATGGCTACACCTTC. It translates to CASSQDGGGRSNYGYTF.

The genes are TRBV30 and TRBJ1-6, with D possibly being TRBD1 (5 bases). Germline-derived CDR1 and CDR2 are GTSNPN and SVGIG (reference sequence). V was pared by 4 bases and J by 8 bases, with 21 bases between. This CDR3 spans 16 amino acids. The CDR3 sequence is CAWNPPGQGPDSPLHF. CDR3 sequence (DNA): TGTGCCTGGAACCCCCCTGGACAAGGTCCAGATTCACCCCTCCACTTT.